One and the same sample provided the 30 T cell receptor beta chains below, sequenced in a study of cytomegalovirus exposure and HLA in healthy donors. PCR was performed using 60 Vbeta and 13 Jbeta primers. Libraries were prepared by immunoSEQ multiplex PCR; TCRdb keeps only in-frame clonotypes and omits some of them. The sample shows about 72,000 clones, over 50% of them seen only once. The sequenced material came from PBMCs. The source of these receptors is a man aged 40-50 years in good health and CMV-seropositive.

A note on this clone: This specimen includes other DNA sequences encoding the same CDR3. The chain recombines TRBV5-1 with TRBJ1-5, with TRBD1 as a possible D gene (6 bases). V was cut by 0 bases and J by 7 bases, with 11 bases left in between. Germline V gives CDR1 SGHRS, CDR2 YFSETQ. This CDR3 spans 14 amino acids. CDR3 amino acids: CASSLEGGSQPQHF. In nucleotides, the CDR3 is TGCGCCAGCAGCTTGGAAGGGGGTAGCCAGCCCCAGCATTTT.

This clone was detected only once. The gene calls are TRBV7-2 and TRBJ2-5; a possible D gene is TRBD1 (7 bases). Germline loops: CDR1 SGHTA, CDR2 FQGNSA. The CDR3 is 16 amino acids. V lost 0 bases, J lost 1 base, and 12 bases lay in between. CDR3 region: CASSLAWGDSQETQYF. As DNA, the CDR3 is TGTGCCAGCAGCTTAGCATGGGGGGACAGCCAAGAGACCCAGTACTTC.

The J gene is TRBJ2-3, the V gene TRBV12-5, with TRBD2 matching over 9 bases. Trimming removed 8 bases from V and 11 bases from J; junction bases left unmatched: 8. The CDR3 has 12 amino acids. Germline V CDR1 and CDR2: LGHNT, FRNRAP. CDR3 bases: TGTGCTAGTAGCGGGGGGAAGGGTGGGCAGTATTTT. It is translated as CASSGGKGGQYF.

V usage is TRBV5-1 and J usage is TRBJ1-4; D unclear. This CDR3 contains 13 residues. Germline CDR1 SGHRS, CDR2 YFSETQ. V shed 9 bases and J shed 5 bases, with 14 bases lying between them. In nucleotides, the CDR3 is TGCGCCACCTCGCTTACGGGGAATGAAAAACTGTTTTTT. This codes for CATSLTGNEKLFF.

In this sample, this clone turned up a few times. The chain combines TRBV2 with TRBJ1-1; 8 bases agree with TRBD1. The V gene end was trimmed by 3 bases and the J gene end by 10 bases; junction bases not matched to a gene: 7. CDR3 length: 13 residues. Germline V lookup: CDR1 SNHLY, CDR2 FYNNEI. The CDR3 region is CASSDRGTGLAFF. The CDR3 DNA is TGTGCCAGCAGTGATAGAGGGACAGGTCTAGCTTTCTTT.

The chain carries TRBV21-1 and TRBJ1-3; TRBD1, the D gene given by the table, was not confirmed from the DNA. TRBV21-1 is shown as a pseudogene. This CDR3 is built from 18 residues. CDR3 sequence (DNA): TGTGCCAGCAGCAAAGGGGTAGTCGGATGGGACAGGGCGGACACCATATATTTT. Translation: CASSKGVVGWDRADTIYF.

The DNA for the CDR3 is TGTGCCAGCAGCTCTAAGACAAGCACAGATACGCAGTATTTT. Amino acid sequence: CASSSKTSTDTQYF. This chain uses TRBV13 with TRBJ2-3, with D hard to call. Germline V lookup: CDR1 PRHDT, CDR2 FYEKMQ (reference sequence). Trimming shortened V by 4 bases and J by 0 bases, and 8 bases separated the two germline ends. The CDR3 consists of 14 residues.

The chain has TRBV7-2 and TRBJ2-7; no reliable D call. The CDR3 extends over 13 amino acids. Trimming pared 6 bases from V and 2 bases from J, leaving 11 bases between. CDR1 is SGHTA, CDR2 FQGNSA, per germline. This CDR3 reads CASSSPGPYEQYF. Here the CDR3 DNA reads TGTGCCAGCAGTAGTCCGGGTCCCTACGAGCAGTACTTC.

This clone is medium-sized (0.01 to 0.1%) by share. Other DNA sequences in the sample encode the same CDR3. The gene calls are TRBV4-3 and TRBJ2-6; D gene uncertain. CDR1 is LGHNA, CDR2 YSLEER, per germline. Trimming took 0 bases from V and 0 from J, leaving 6 bases between them. The CDR3 consists of 16 residues. The CDR3 here is CASSQDRGSGANVLTF. The CDR3 bases are TGCGCCAGCAGCCAAGATAGAGGCTCTGGGGCCAACGTCCTGACTTTC.

This clone came up a few times. A junction end diverges from the germline sequence, so it may reflect a read error. The same CDR3 is also encoded by other DNA sequences in this sample. V is TRBV30 and J is TRBJ1-6, with D possibly matching TRBD1 (5 bases). Germline V lookup: CDR1 GTSNPN, CDR2 SVGIG (reference sequence). The CDR3 has 14 amino acids. The DNA of the CDR3 is TGTGCCACCCGGGGGAGCTCCTATAATTCCCCCCTCCACTTT. Translation: CATRGSSYNSPLHF.

Here the CDR3 reads CASSQEQISGNTIYF. The CDR3 DNA sequence: TGCGCCAGCAGCCAAGAACAGATCTCTGGAAACACCATATATTTT. This chain connects TRBV4-3 to TRBJ1-3, with D unclear. The CDR3 loop spans 15 amino acids. Between the trimmed V and J ends, which lost 0 bases and 0 bases, there was a span of 6 bases. Germline V gene lookup returns CDR1 LGHNA and CDR2 YSLEER.

V gene TRBV5-1 combines with J gene TRBJ1-1, with no clear D. V was pared by 7 bases and J by 0 bases, with 7 bases between. CDR1 is SGHRS and CDR2 is YFSETQ in the germline V gene. The CDR3 has 12 residues. The CDR3 DNA reads as TGCGCCAGCGGGGAGATGAACACTGAAGCTTTCTTT. Amino acid sequence: CASGEMNTEAFF.

The J gene is TRBJ1-1, the V gene TRBV5-1; perhaps TRBD1 as D (5 bases). Germline values: CDR1 SGHRS, CDR2 YFSETQ. V was pared by 1 base and J by 3 bases, with 13 bases between. There are 15 residues in the CDR3. The CDR3 region has the DNA TGCGCCAGCAGCTTGCCGGGAGGGGTTGACACTGAAGCTTTCTTT. Its protein is CASSLPGGVDTEAFF.

This chain joins TRBV6-5 and TRBJ2-7; TRBD1 aligns across 10 bases. The CDR3 length is 15 residues. V was pared by 5 bases and J by 0 bases, with 4 bases of the junction left unmatched. Germline CDR1 reads MNHEY; CDR2 reads SVGAGI. The CDR3 DNA reads as TGTGCCAGCAGTCGTGACAGGGGGCGCTCCTACGAGCAGTACTTC. It yields the protein CASSRDRGRSYEQYF.

On this clone itself: The same CDR3 also results from other DNA sequences found in this sample. The chain links TRBV6-1 to TRBJ2-1; 14 positions match TRBD2. V trimming: 8 bases; J trimming: 6 bases; junction bases outside the gene matches: 6. The CDR3 is 15 residues long. In germline, CDR1 is MNHNS, CDR2 SASEGT. In nucleotides, the CDR3 is TGTGCCAGCTTAAGACTAGCGGGGGGGTCCAATGAGCAGTTCTTC. The encoded protein is CASLRLAGGSNEQFF.

The J gene is TRBJ1-1, the V gene TRBV4-3; no firm D call. Between the trimmed V and J ends, which lost 0 bases and 8 bases, there was a span of 7 bases. Germline lookup yields CDR1 LGHNA and CDR2 YSLEER. The CDR3 spans 12 residues. CDR3 residues: CASSQDGREAFF. CDR3 DNA sequence: TGCGCCAGCAGCCAAGATGGGAGGGAAGCTTTCTTT.

The chain is built from TRBV4-1 and TRBJ1-1; possible D gene TRBD1, 6 bases. V dropped 4 bases and J dropped 4 bases, with 19 bases sitting between them. In germline, CDR1 is MGHRA, CDR2 YSYEKL. CDR3 length equals 16 residues. The CDR3 DNA follows: TGCGCCAGCAGCCCGAAACAGGGAATGGTGGGCACTGAAGCTTTCTTT. Its translation: CASSPKQGMVGTEAFF.

This clone was counted a single time. The chain carries TRBV5-4 and TRBJ2-1; D uncertain. This CDR3 region has 13 residues. The V and J ends lost 4 bases and 6 bases respectively, with 11 bases between them. Germline-derived CDR1 and CDR2 are SGHNT and YYREEE (reference sequence). CDR3 loop: CASSPSWSNEQFF. CDR3 nucleotide sequence: TGTGCCAGCAGCCCCTCGTGGAGCAATGAGCAGTTCTTC.

This chain uses TRBV5-6 with TRBJ2-5, with 8 bases matching TRBD2. The CDR3 sequence is 17 residues long. With 0 bases clipped from V and 1 base from J, the junction kept 8 bases outside the gene matches. Looked up from germline, CDR1 is SGHDT and CDR2 is YYEEEE. In DNA form, the CDR3 reads TGTGCCAGCAGCTTGGTGAAGCGGGGGCAACTCCAAGAGACCCAGTACTTC. Amino acids: CASSLVKRGQLQETQYF.

The gene calls are TRBV19 and TRBJ2-6; D possibly corresponds to TRBD1 (6 bases). The germline CDR1 and CDR2 sequences are LNHDA and SQIVND (reference sequence). CDR3 length equals 13 residues. Trimming removed 7 bases at V and 9 bases at J, with 13 bases between. The CDR3 here is CASNAGTFNVLTF. DNA for the CDR3: TGTGCCAGTAACGCCGGGACATTCAACGTCCTGACTTTC. Full variable domain (outside the CDR3, taken from reference TRBV19 and TRBJ2-6): DGGITQSPKYLFRKEGQNVTLSCEQNLNHDAMYWYRQDPGQGLRLIYYSQIVNDFQKGDIAEGYSVSREKKESFPLTVTSAQKNPTAFYLCASNAGTFNVLTFGAGSRLTVL.

V gene TRBV28 combines with J gene TRBJ1-2; tentative D call: TRBD1 (5 bases). This CDR3 contains 13 residues. Germline CDR1 and CDR2: MDHEN and SYDVKM. Between the trimmed V and J ends, which lost 6 bases and 2 bases, there was a span of 10 bases. CDR3 loop: CASRPQGNYGYTF. The CDR3 nucleotides read TGTGCCAGCAGACCCCAGGGAAACTATGGCTACACCTTC.

This sequence joins TRBV30 and TRBJ2-3; TRBD2 aligns across 7 bases. Per the germline V gene, CDR1 is GTSNPN and CDR2 is SVGIG (reference sequence). V lost 0 bases to trimming and J lost 2 bases; unmatched junction nucleotides: 2. The length of the CDR3 is 14 residues. DNA for the CDR3: TGTGCCTGGAGTGTTGGGGGGGTCACAGATACGCAGTATTTT. Translated, it gives CAWSVGGVTDTQYF.

The CDR3 spells CASSLAVDKQYF. In DNA form, the CDR3 reads TGTGCCAGCAGCTTAGCAGTAGACAAGCAGTACTTC. The J gene is TRBJ2-7, the V gene TRBV7-9; D is unclear. CDR3 length: 12 amino acids. Per germline, CDR1 SEHNR and CDR2 FQNEAQ (reference sequence). Trimming cost V 0 bases and J 8 bases, with 8 bases left between them.

This clone was detected only a few times. The chain joins TRBV16 to TRBJ2-5; D not resolved. CDR1 is KGHSY, CDR2 FQNENV, per germline. This CDR3 region has 14 residues. The V and J ends lost 4 bases and 2 bases respectively, with 11 bases between them. CDR3: CASSRGRQQETQYF. The CDR3 region has the DNA TGTGCCAGCAGCCGAGGAAGGCAGCAAGAGACCCAGTACTTC.

The V call is TRBV6-5, the J call TRBJ1-1; D perhaps matches TRBD1 (6 bases). The germline CDR1 and CDR2 sequences are MNHEY and SVGAGI. This CDR3 is built from 15 residues. With 0 bases removed from V and 1 base from J, the gap between germline ends came to 9 bases. CDR3 nucleotides: TGTGCCAGCAGTTACTCGGCAGGGGCGAACACTGAAGCTTTCTTT. Translation: CASSYSAGANTEAFF.

This chain links TRBV6-5 with TRBJ1-1; TRBD1 aligns across 7 bases. The V gene end was trimmed by 0 bases and the J gene end by 11 bases; junction bases not matched to a gene: 12. CDR1 is MNHEY and CDR2 is SVGAGI in the germline V gene. This CDR3 has 15 residues. CDR3 sequence: CASSYSKGGISNAFF. The CDR3 coding sequence is TGTGCCAGCAGTTACTCGAAAGGGGGCATTTCGAACGCTTTCTTT.

The chain combines TRBV28 with TRBJ1-2; TRBD1 matches 7 bases. J lost 5 bases, V lost 7 bases, and 13 bases had no gene match. The CDR3 length is 15 residues. Germline CDR1 reads MDHEN; CDR2 reads SYDVKM. The chain's CDR3 is CASTIPGQQLYGYTF. The CDR3 DNA is TGTGCCAGCACCATACCGGGACAGCAGCTTTATGGCTACACCTTC.

This clone was counted only a few times. The genes are TRBV2 and TRBJ1-5, with 7 bases that match TRBD1. The CDR3 extends over 15 amino acids. In germline, CDR1 is SNHLY, CDR2 FYNNEI. The trim removed 5 bases at V and 0 bases at J, leaving 4 bases unmatched. CDR3 in DNA: TGTGCCAGCAGTCTCGGACAGGTTAGCAATCAGCCCCAGCATTTT. This codes for CASSLGQVSNQPQHF.

This rearrangement joins TRBV5-1 to TRBJ1-2, with 9 bases that match TRBD1. The CDR3 length is 13 residues. V lost 4 bases and J lost 5; bases outside the gene matches: 3. Germline loops: CDR1 SGHRS, CDR2 YFSETQ. The CDR3 here is CASSRTGEYGYTF. CDR3 nucleotides: TGCGCCAGCAGCCGGACAGGGGAATATGGCTACACCTTC.

Turning to this clone: Other DNA sequences in the same sample also yield this CDR3. The chain links TRBV5-8 to TRBJ1-6; TRBD1 might be the D (6 bases). V was shortened by 4 bases and J by 1 base, with 12 bases between the two germline ends. This CDR3 spans 16 amino acids. CDR1 SGHTS and CDR2 YDEGEE come from the germline V gene. CDR3 nucleotides: TGTGCCAGCAGCGGGGGCACCGCATCCTATAATTCACCCCTCCACTTT. Protein product: CASSGGTASYNSPLHF.